This T cell receptor beta chain was observed in a study of T-cell memory formation after mild COVID-19 (dated by TCRdb to 2020 to 2022). Regarding the complete study: Most TCR sequence clusters were specific to one of the two donors. Longitudinal TCRalpha and TCRbeta repertoire sequencing tracked T-cell clones expanding and contracting after mild COVID-19 in two donors. The cohort was made up of two young adult volunteers, one female and one male, who were previously healthy.

Ficoll-Paque density gradient centrifugation was the method used to isolate PBMCs. The run used an Illumina NovaSeq 6000. TCRalpha and TCRbeta cDNA libraries were constructed by 5'RACE with constant-segment primers, with sample barcodes and unique molecular identifiers being introduced. RNA was extracted from every sample with Trizol reagent. The libraries were amplified in two PCR steps, and the second step added a second sample barcode and Illumina TruSeq adapters. The libraries were sequenced on an Illumina NovaSeq using 2 x 150 bp paired-end reads. On the study's bioinformatics: The reads were demultiplexed and collapsed into UMI-guided consensus sequences using migec v1.2.7. Using mixcr v2.1.11, UMI consensuses were aligned to TRA and TRB V and J templates and then assembled into clonotypes. Expanded or contracted clonotypes were those called significant by both edgeR and NoisET, with noise models trained on biological replicates. edgeR calls used a false discovery rate-adjusted p below 0.01 and a log2 fold-change threshold of 1. PCA with hierarchical clustering of max-normalized trajectories of the 1000 most abundant clonotypes was used as exploratory dynamics analysis. The CD4 or CD8 phenotype of responding clones was assigned using the separately sequenced CD4+ and CD8+ repertoires. TCRdb cleaned the public reads at Q25 with fastp, built clones with MiXCR and kept in-frame beta chains. Records with the same CDR3 protein are collapsed into one entry carrying the most frequent genes and DNA. TCRdb's processing, not the study's, gives the V and J calls here. The sample table shows 400,000 to 500,000 distinct CDR3 sequences, and 15% to 20% are seen once. The top ten hold about 22% of the sample.

This clonotype came up many times. It lacks a known antigen. No much larger clone is present one base from it, and per-base qualities are unavailable. Trimming takes 3 bases off V and 5 bases off J; junction bases not matched to a gene: 7. From its cysteine to its phenylalanine, the CDR3 spans 15 amino acids. Just the 45-base CDR3 DNA is kept, in frame starting at base 1. The germline V gene supplies CDR1 SGHVS and CDR2 FQNEAQ. What the authors observed across the whole study: Contracting CD4+ clones were found mainly in CM and EM memory subsets, while CD8+ clones were enriched in EMRA. The study covered only a couple of mild cases, and larger cohorts including severe cases with pre-infection samples were considered necessary. SARS-CoV-2 specificity was not confirmed for the second-wave clones peaking on day 37. From day 15 to 85, contracting clones showed balanced CD4/CD8 phenotypes, whereas a second wave of clones that expanded from day 15 to 37 leaned towards CD4+. Some responding clones were found in pre-infection memory, which suggests that pre-existing cross-reactive memory T cells took part in the SARS-CoV-2 response.

Recombination linked TRBV7-8 to TRBJ2-1, and 7 junctional nucleotides match TRBD1. Sequences were obtained from PBMCs or a T cell subset sorted from them (not recorded which). This TCR was recovered from a man in his late teens or twenties who had mild COVID-19 (a few samples of this study predate the infection). The sample titles of this study are shuffled in the database, so cell type and time point are left out; the donor was told from shared clones. The CDR3 in this case is CASSLTGTDDNEQFF. The DNA sequence is TGTGCCAGCAGCTTGACCGGGACAGATGACAATGAGCAGTTCTTC.